Described below is a single T cell receptor beta chain sequence and its context. Antigen unknown. The study, taken as a whole, reports: Whole repertoires were not studied in the larger cohort, only one V-J beta rearrangement. Tumor Tregs overlapped most with tumor, then blood, naive CD4+ cells. Tumor memory CD4+ T cell TCR gene usage clustered with blood and lymph node memory CD4+ cells and lymph node naive CD4+ cells.

Treg sorting used a CD4+CD25+CD127-/low gate. J was trimmed by 6 bases and V by 0 bases; bases with no gene match: 7. Germline V gives CDR1 LGHNA, CDR2 YSLEER. This CDR3 spans 16 amino acids. Semi-nested PCR with Nested Universal Primer A followed constant-region reverse priming of full-length variable regions. TCRdb recomputed calls from the 5' RACE reads with MiXCR, one row per CDR3 protein. Of over 10,000 distinct CDR3 sequences listed, roughly 51% are singletons. The V call is TRBV4-3, the J call TRBJ2-1, with TRBD2 matching 8 bases. The sample consisted of tumor-infiltrating Tregs sorted from the breast tumor. The sequence derives from a female donor with breast cancer. CDR3 sequence (DNA): TGCGCCAGCAGCCAAGATTGGGCGGGAGGATTCAATGAGCAGTTCTTC. It encodes CASSQDWAGGFNEQFF.